This TCR beta chain was sequenced during a study of shared clonotypes between healthy human individuals. Study-wide points: Several donors shared 4.5% to 6.5% of their naive CD4 clonotypes. Researchers found naive subsets generally carried larger estimated richness than memory subsets. Represented genetic and exposure-history diversity was restricted by having few donors.

Each sorted subset replicate got 200 ng genomic DNA, roughly 33,000 genomes. Sequenced by immunoSEQ multiplex PCR; TCRdb stores in-frame clones only, minus some. The sample lists around 2.3 million clones, around 95% occurring once. Regarding this clone: Its specificity is not known.

The germline V gene encodes CDR1 SGHTA and CDR2 FQGNSA. CDR3 length: 15 amino acids. Trimming shortened V by 3 bases and J by 2 bases, and 12 bases separated the two germline ends. The material sequenced was naive CD4+ T cells sorted from blood. Specified subset: CD45RA+ positively selected. J is TRBJ2-3 and V is TRBV7-2; D is uncertain. This clonotype was sampled from a man aged 18 to 30 in good health. This CDR3 is CASSLGGPFTDTQYF. CDR3 in DNA: TGTGCCAGCAGCTTGGGCGGACCGTTCACAGATACGCAGTATTTT.